The 18 T cell receptor beta chains below were found in one sample sequenced in a study of regulatory T cells in long-lasting Graves disease. Time point defined: newly diagnosed GD, antithyroid drugs for less than 3 months. PBMCs provided the RNA from which the TCR library was made. Arm-PCR with iRepertoire HTBI primers amplified the CDR3 regions for these TCR beta libraries. MiXCR, run by TCRdb on the multiplex PCR reads, gives a single entry per CDR3 protein. The table has about 530,000 distinct CDR3 sequences, 16% seen once. These data were also filed under a second study, of T cells in Graves' hyperthyroidism and ophthalmopathy.

Material: peripheral blood mononuclear cells (PBMCs), obtained at new diagnosis, from a patient treated with antithyroid drugs. Every receptor here comes from a woman aged 35-65 years with Graves disease.

This clonotype has ten or more counts. The rearrangement joins TRBV28 to TRBJ1-5, with D uncertain. The CDR3 loop spans 11 amino acids. CDR1 and CDR2 from the germline V gene are MDHEN and SYDVKM. V was shortened by 6 bases and J by 4 bases, with 4 bases between the two germline ends. The CDR3 nucleotides are TGTGCCAGCAGCATAAATCAGCCCCAGCATTTT. Translated, it gives CASSINQPQHF.

This clonotype was seen a handful of times. J is TRBJ1-1 and V is TRBV2, with D uncertain. The CDR3 runs 11 residues. The V gene's germline CDR1 is SNHLY and CDR2 FYNNEI. V lost 8 bases, J lost 4 bases, and 8 bases lay in between. CDR3 DNA sequence: TGTGCCAGCCAGGTGGGCACTGAAGCTTTCTTT. This sequence encodes CASQVGTEAFF.

Many counts were recorded for this clonotype. The chain uses TRBV28 and TRBJ1-2; 9 positions match TRBD1. Germline V gene data show CDR1 as MDHEN and CDR2 as SYDVKM. V shed 6 bases, J shed 4 bases, and the junction held 9 bases outside the gene matches. The CDR3 is made up of 15 amino acids. In nucleotides, the CDR3 is TGTGCCAGCAGCCGGCCTGGGACAGGGATCTATGGCTACACCTTC. Its protein product is CASSRPGTGIYGYTF.

The V call is TRBV27, the J call TRBJ1-5; the D is unclear. V was cut by 4 bases and J by 6 bases, with 10 bases left in between. CDR1 and CDR2 from the germline V gene are MNHEY and SMNVEV (reference sequence). The CDR3 has 13 residues. The CDR3 sequence: CASSWGDTQPQHF. CDR3 in DNA: TGTGCCAGCAGTTGGGGAGACACTCAGCCCCAGCATTTT.

V and J are TRBV18 and TRBJ1-3; D is undetermined. The CDR3 is 15 residues long. Trimming cost V 6 bases and J 4 bases, with 16 bases left between them. Germline assignment: CDR1 KGHSH and CDR2 LQKENI. CDR3 residues: CASSPVSTGGNTIYF. The CDR3 DNA reads as TGTGCCAGCTCCCCCGTATCAACGGGGGGAAACACCATATATTTT.

This clonotype was picked up a small number of times. This chain connects TRBV19 to TRBJ1-6; TRBD1 is a possible D gene (5 bases). V was cut by 4 bases and J by 7 bases, with 11 bases left in between. The CDR3 loop spans 14 amino acids. CDR1 is LNHDA, CDR2 SQIVND, per germline (reference sequence). For the CDR3, the DNA is TGTGCCAGTAGTAAGGGGATTGGAAATTCACCCCTCCACTTT. Residues: CASSKGIGNSPLHF.

The sample holds many counts of this clonotype. The chain employs TRBV18 and TRBJ1-2; the match to TRBD1 covers 9 bases. This CDR3 has 13 amino acids. Germline trimming cut 9 bases from V and 6 bases from J; bases unmatched to any gene: 8. From germline, CDR1 is KGHSH and CDR2 LQKENI. CDR3: CASSPRTGDGYTF. CDR3 nucleotides: TGTGCCAGTAGTCCCCGGACAGGGGATGGCTACACCTTC.

This clonotype was recorded many times. V gene TRBV12-3 or TRBV12-4 combines with J gene TRBJ1-1, with 10 bases identical to TRBD1. V was clipped by 4 bases and J by 10 bases; unmatched bases: 6. The CDR3 runs to 13 residues. CDR3 nucleotide sequence: TGTGCCAGCAGTTCTCGGACAGGGGGTCTAGCTTTCTTT. It is translated as CASSSRTGGLAFF.

At least ten counts were recorded for this clonotype. The J gene is TRBJ1-2, the V gene TRBV2; 10 nucleotides line up with TRBD1. J lost 5 bases, V lost 0 bases, and 12 bases had no gene match. This CDR3 contains 18 residues. Germline V gives CDR1 SNHLY, CDR2 FYNNEI. The CDR3 DNA sequence: TGTGCCAGCAGTGAAGCGCCCCCCGGGGGACAGGGGCGATATGGCTACACCTTC. Translating gives CASSEAPPGGQGRYGYTF.

This clonotype was seen ten or more times. The CDR3 loop is CASSFGGQNQPQHF. The CDR3 DNA is TGTGCCAGCAGTTTTGGAGGACAAAATCAGCCCCAGCATTTT. V usage is TRBV12-3 or TRBV12-4 and J usage is TRBJ1-5, with D maybe TRBD1 (5 bases). The CDR3 length is 14 residues. V was clipped by 3 bases and J by 4 bases, with 10 bases between them.

This clonotype was observed many times. The chain recombines TRBV3-1 with TRBJ1-2, with a tentative D call TRBD1 (5 bases). The ends were cut back, 4 bases at V and 0 bases at J, with 15 bases in the middle. The CDR3 runs to 16 residues. Germline CDR1 reads LGHDT; CDR2 reads YNNKEL (reference sequence). The DNA for the CDR3 is TGTGCCAGCAGCCGCCGAGTGGACACCCCTAACTATGGCTACACCTTC. This gives the protein CASSRRVDTPNYGYTF.

For this clonotype: The junction differs from germline at one of its ends, possibly a read error. The chain combines TRBV15 with TRBJ1-5; D unresolved. This CDR3 contains 13 residues. Germline assignment: CDR1 LNHNV and CDR2 YYDKDF (reference sequence). The CDR3 DNA reads as TGTGCCACCGGCAGAGATTATAATCAGCCCCAGCATTTT. It specifies CATGRDYNQPQHF.

This clonotype has a handful of counts. J is TRBJ1-2 and V is TRBV6-5; D is undetermined. Between the trimmed V and J ends, which lost 0 bases and 6 bases, there was a span of 11 bases. Per the germline V gene, CDR1 is MNHEY and CDR2 is SVGAGI. CDR3 length: 14 amino acids. The CDR3 is CASSYSRVGNGYTF. CDR3 DNA: TGTGCCAGCAGTTACTCGAGAGTGGGGAATGGCTACACCTTC.

This clonotype showed up many times. The gene calls are TRBV28 and TRBJ2-3; TRBD2 matches 8 bases. The CDR3 is 15 amino acids. Losses at the gene ends were 9 bases for V and 5 bases for J; bases not matched to a gene: 13. Germline lookup yields CDR1 MDHEN and CDR2 SYDVKM. This chain's CDR3 is CASSGAGATLDTQYF. The DNA of the CDR3 is TGTGCCAGTTCGGGAGCGGGGGCCACGCTAGATACGCAGTATTTT.

This clonotype was seen ten or more times. The V and J genes are TRBV2 and TRBJ2-1, with D possibly matching TRBD2 (7 bases). Trimming shortened V by 11 bases and J by 0 bases, and 20 bases separated the two germline ends. Germline assignment: CDR1 SNHLY and CDR2 FYNNEI. The CDR3 runs to 16 residues. CDR3 DNA sequence: TGTGCCTGGAGGGGGGGGCTGTACGGCTCCTACAATGAGCAGTTCTTC. Translation gives CAWRGGLYGSYNEQFF.

The J gene is TRBJ2-5, the V gene TRBV25-1; D remains ambiguous. V was pared by 1 base and J by 5 bases, with 17 bases between. The CDR3 has 16 residues. Germline loops: CDR1 MGHDK, CDR2 SYGVNS. The CDR3 loop is CASSESVGKEWETQYF. The CDR3 DNA sequence: TGTGCCAGCAGTGAATCAGTTGGGAAGGAATGGGAGACCCAGTACTTC.

This clonotype has a count of ten or more. This rearrangement joins TRBV12-3 or TRBV12-4 to TRBJ1-3, with a weak D call TRBD1 (5 bases). The CDR3 covers 16 residues. Trimming left V 3 bases short and J 2 bases short, with 14 bases between. CDR3 DNA: TGTGCCAGCAGTTTTGACAGCTTGGGCGCTGGAAACACCATATATTTT. Its protein product is CASSFDSLGAGNTIYF.

A word on this clonotype: Germline is not matched at one junction end, which may reflect a read error. The chain employs TRBV9 and TRBJ1-2; the D gene is possibly TRBD1 (6 bases). The CDR3 sequence is 15 residues long. The germline CDR1 and CDR2 sequences are SGDLS and YYNGEE. This CDR3 reads CASSPRGFGGYGYAF. The CDR3 DNA sequence: TGTGCCAGCAGCCCCCGCGGGTTTGGGGGCTATGGCTACGCCTTC.